This TCR beta chain was captured by sequencing in a study of metastatic and nonmetastatic thyroid tumors. This clone was recorded a few times. Study processing details: The authors used CDR3 differences across clinicopathological groups to build a distant-metastasis classifier for papillary thyroid cancer. Using MiXCR, TCRdb re-called clones from the PCR reads. TCRdb, not the authors, supplied the V and J calls. The sample shows roughly 20,000 clones, under 30% of them seen only once. V lost 3 bases to trimming and J lost 12 bases; unmatched junction nucleotides: 8. The CDR3 runs 13 residues. Germline V gives CDR1 MNHEY, CDR2 SMNVEV (reference sequence). Thyroid surgery took place with no prior treatment in any patient.

The specimen was tumor tissue. The rearrangement uses TRBV27 and TRBJ1-1; 9 nucleotides align to TRBD1. The receptor was isolated from a female donor with papillary thyroid cancer or a benign thyroid nodule (not recorded which). Some clones in this sample may be carry-over from other donors' samples. The CDR3 here is CASSFRRQGESFF. The CDR3 bases are TGTGCCAGCAGTTTCCGCCGACAGGGGGAGTCTTTCTTT.